This T cell receptor (beta chain) was documented in a study of siplizumab effects on memory and regulatory T cells. The assay was immunoSEQ multiplex PCR, and TCRdb's table has in-frame clones only and misses some. The sample lists approximately 100,000 clones; roughly 94% were seen once. Whole-study findings and limits: Roughly 80-96% of proliferating clones (CD4+ or CD8+) could not be assigned a naive or memory phenotype.

Germline V gives CDR1 SGHDN, CDR2 FVKESK. The CDR3 runs to 15 residues. Trimming stripped 1 base from V and 2 bases from J, with 11 bases between. For this clone: Its specificity is unknown.

V and J are TRBV14 and TRBJ2-5; D possibly corresponds to TRBD1 (6 bases). Sequences were obtained from Tregs sorted from blood. The TCR originated in a human donor in good health. As DNA, the CDR3 is TGTGCCAGCAGCCAAGTTCAGGGGTCTCAAGAGACCCAGTACTTC. It codes for CASSQVQGSQETQYF.